A single sample is the source of the 11 T cell receptor beta chains below, sequenced in a study of blood T cells in healthy people across ages. For the second PCR, which ran for 7 to 11 cycles, a sample-barcoded 5' primer and a J-beta primer mix were used. TCRdb processed the 5' RACE reads anew with MiXCR; each CDR3 protein has one entry. Among approximately 2,000,000 distinct CDR3 sequences listed, approximately 40% were seen once. Sequencing input: blood. These TCRs come from a human donor in good health.

V usage is TRBV15 and J usage is TRBJ2-5; 8 positions agree with TRBD2. Germline-derived CDR1 and CDR2 are LNHNV and YYDKDF (reference sequence). Trimming removed 0 bases from V and 2 bases from J; junction bases left unmatched: 14. This CDR3 is built from 19 residues. CDR3 DNA: TGTGCCACCAGCAGAGATGTTTGGCCGGTAGCGGGGAGGCAAGAGACCCAGTACTTC. Translated: CATSRDVWPVAGRQETQYF.

The chain employs TRBV6-5 and TRBJ1-5; D perhaps matches TRBD1 (6 bases). The CDR3 contains 12 residues. Germline V gene sequence: CDR1 MNHEY, CDR2 SVGAGI. V was clipped by 8 bases and J by 8 bases, with 13 bases between them. The CDR3 protein is CASWGGAKPQHF. The CDR3 DNA follows: TGTGCCAGCTGGGGGGGCGCGAAGCCCCAGCATTTT.

This clonotype was found a few times. The chain combines TRBV4-1 with TRBJ2-5; D is possibly TRBD2 (5 bases). The CDR3 extends over 14 amino acids. The V and J ends lost 3 bases and 4 bases respectively, with 12 bases between them. Germline V gene sequence: CDR1 MGHRA, CDR2 YSYEKL. The CDR3, as DNA: TGCGCCAGCAGCCAGTCTCTTGGAGGAGAGACCCAGTACTTC. It codes for CASSQSLGGETQYF.

The J gene is TRBJ2-3, the V gene TRBV13; 9 nucleotides match TRBD1. This CDR3 is 16 amino acids long. The ends lost 5 bases at V and 1 base at J; junction bases unmatched: 7. Germline V gene data show CDR1 as PRHDT and CDR2 as FYEKMQ (reference sequence). The DNA for the CDR3 is TGTGCCAGCAGCACAAGGACAGGGGAGGGCACAGATACGCAGTATTTT. It specifies CASSTRTGEGTDTQYF. The full variable domain, with the rest looked up from reference TRBV13 and TRBJ2-3, is AAGVIQSPRHLIKEKRETATLKCYPIPRHDTVYWYQQGPGQDPQFLISFYEKMQSDKGSIPDRFSAQQFSDYHSELNMSSLELGDSALYFCASSTRTGEGTDTQYFGPGTRLTVL.

The chain has TRBV6-5 and TRBJ1-5, with D possibly matching TRBD1 (5 bases). This CDR3 has 16 residues. Germline CDR1 MNHEY, CDR2 SVGAGI. Trimming removed 6 bases from V and 11 bases from J, with 26 bases in between. CDR3 in amino acids: CASSPDEKGRYWAQHF. Here the CDR3 DNA reads TGTGCCAGCAGCCCCGATGAAAAGGGGAGGTATTGGGCCCAGCATTTT.

The chain combines TRBV6-2 or TRBV6-3 with TRBJ2-7, with unresolved D. Germline V CDR1 and CDR2: MNHEY, SVGEGT. This CDR3 spans 14 amino acids. The V and J ends lost 5 bases and 3 bases respectively, with 14 bases between them. The CDR3 sequence: CASSDEVTVYEQYF. As DNA, the CDR3 is TGTGCCAGCAGTGACGAGGTAACCGTCTACGAGCAGTACTTC.

The chain carries TRBV7-3 and TRBJ2-1; the D is unclear. CDR1 SGHTA and CDR2 FQGTGA come from the germline V gene. The CDR3 sequence is 16 residues long. Between the trimmed V and J ends, which lost 4 bases and 0 bases, there was a span of 13 bases. CDR3 region: CASSSTGVNSYNEQFF. Written as DNA, the CDR3 is TGTGCCAGCAGCTCGACTGGGGTGAACTCCTACAATGAGCAGTTCTTC.

The gene calls are TRBV6-2 or TRBV6-3 and TRBJ2-1; D gene uncertain. Trimming cost V 5 bases and J 5 bases, with 16 bases left between them. Germline V gene sequence: CDR1 MNHEY, CDR2 SVGEGT. This CDR3 spans 15 amino acids. CDR3 coding DNA: TGTGCCAGCAGTCCCCATTATCTAGAGAACAATGAGCAGTTCTTC. Translated: CASSPHYLENNEQFF.

V and J are TRBV4-3 and TRBJ1-5, with TRBD1 matching over 7 bases. The V and J ends lost 2 bases and 4 bases, in that order; junction bases with no gene match: 5. Germline V lookup: CDR1 LGHNA, CDR2 YSLEER. The CDR3 is made up of 15 amino acids. CDR3 protein: CASSQTLQGNQPQHF. DNA of the CDR3: TGCGCCAGCAGCCAAACCCTACAGGGGAATCAGCCCCAGCATTTT.

With regard to this clonotype: At one boundary the junction diverges from the germline segment, which might be a read error. The V call is TRBV11-2, the J call TRBJ2-3; D possibly uses TRBD1 or TRBD2 (5 bases each). Germline V gene lookup returns CDR1 SGHAT and CDR2 FQNNGV. The length of the CDR3 is 12 residues. The DNA for the CDR3 is TGTGCCGGCAGCCTAGAAGGGACTACGCAGTATTTT. Protein sequence: CAGSLEGTTQYF.

The J gene is TRBJ1-1, the V gene TRBV7-2; D not certain. The CDR3 length is 13 residues. CDR1 SGHTA and CDR2 FQGNSA come from the germline V gene. Trimming took 8 bases from V and 1 from J, leaving 11 bases between them. CDR3 in amino acids: CASGDIGNTEAFF. CDR3 in DNA: TGTGCCAGCGGCGATATTGGGAACACTGAAGCTTTCTTT.